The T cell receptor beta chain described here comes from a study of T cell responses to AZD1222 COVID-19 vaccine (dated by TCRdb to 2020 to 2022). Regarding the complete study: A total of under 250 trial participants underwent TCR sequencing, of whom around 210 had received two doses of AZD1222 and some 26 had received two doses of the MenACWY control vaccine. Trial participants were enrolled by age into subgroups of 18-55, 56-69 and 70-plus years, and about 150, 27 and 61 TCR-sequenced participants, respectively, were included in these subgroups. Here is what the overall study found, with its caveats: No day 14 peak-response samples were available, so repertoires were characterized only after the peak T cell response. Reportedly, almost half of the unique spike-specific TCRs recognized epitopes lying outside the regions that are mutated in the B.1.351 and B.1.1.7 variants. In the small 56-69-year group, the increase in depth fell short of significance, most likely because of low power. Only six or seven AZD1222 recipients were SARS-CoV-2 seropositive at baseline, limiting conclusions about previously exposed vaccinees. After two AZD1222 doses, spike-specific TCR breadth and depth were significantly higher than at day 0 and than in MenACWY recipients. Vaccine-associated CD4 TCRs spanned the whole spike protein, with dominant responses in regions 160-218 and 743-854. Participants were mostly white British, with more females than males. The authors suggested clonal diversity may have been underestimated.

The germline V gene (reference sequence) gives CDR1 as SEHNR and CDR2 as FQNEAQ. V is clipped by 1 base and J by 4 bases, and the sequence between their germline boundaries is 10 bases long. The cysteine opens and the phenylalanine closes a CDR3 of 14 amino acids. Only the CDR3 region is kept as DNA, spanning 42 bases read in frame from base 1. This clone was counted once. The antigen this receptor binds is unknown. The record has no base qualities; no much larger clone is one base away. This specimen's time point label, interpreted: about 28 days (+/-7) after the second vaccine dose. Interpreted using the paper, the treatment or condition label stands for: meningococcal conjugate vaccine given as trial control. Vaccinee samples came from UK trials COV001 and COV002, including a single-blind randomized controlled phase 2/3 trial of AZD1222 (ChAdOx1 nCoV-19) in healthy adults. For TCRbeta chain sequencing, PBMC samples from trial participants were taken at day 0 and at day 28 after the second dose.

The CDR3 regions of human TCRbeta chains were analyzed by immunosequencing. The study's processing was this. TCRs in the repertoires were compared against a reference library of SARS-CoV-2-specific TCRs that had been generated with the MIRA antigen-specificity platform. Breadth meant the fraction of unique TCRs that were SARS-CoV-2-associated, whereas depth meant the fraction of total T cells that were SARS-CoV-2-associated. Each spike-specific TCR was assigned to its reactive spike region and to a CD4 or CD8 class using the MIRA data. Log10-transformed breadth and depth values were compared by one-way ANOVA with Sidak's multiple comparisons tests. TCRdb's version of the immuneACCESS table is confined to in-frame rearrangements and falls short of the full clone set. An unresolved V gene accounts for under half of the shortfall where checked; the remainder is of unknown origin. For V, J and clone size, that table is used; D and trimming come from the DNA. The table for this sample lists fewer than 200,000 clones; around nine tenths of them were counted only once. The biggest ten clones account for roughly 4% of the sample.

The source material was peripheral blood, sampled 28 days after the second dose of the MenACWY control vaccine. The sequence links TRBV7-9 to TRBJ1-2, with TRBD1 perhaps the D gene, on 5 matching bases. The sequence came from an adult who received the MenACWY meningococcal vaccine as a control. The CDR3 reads CASSLVEGTYGYTF. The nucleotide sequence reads TGTGCCAGCAGCTTAGTAGAGGGGACCTATGGCTACACCTTC.